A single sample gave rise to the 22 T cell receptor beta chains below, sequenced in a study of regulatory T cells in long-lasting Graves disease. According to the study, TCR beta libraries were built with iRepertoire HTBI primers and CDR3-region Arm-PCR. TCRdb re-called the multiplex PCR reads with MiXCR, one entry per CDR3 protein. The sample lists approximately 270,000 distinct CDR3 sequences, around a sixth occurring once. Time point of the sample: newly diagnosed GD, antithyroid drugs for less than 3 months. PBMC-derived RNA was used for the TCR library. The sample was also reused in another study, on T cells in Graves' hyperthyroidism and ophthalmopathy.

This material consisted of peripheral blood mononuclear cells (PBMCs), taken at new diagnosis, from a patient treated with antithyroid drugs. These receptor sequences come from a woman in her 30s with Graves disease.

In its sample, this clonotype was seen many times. Here the CDR3 reads CASSNKGRTEAFF. CDR3 DNA: TGTGCCAGCAGTAATAAGGGGAGGACTGAAGCTTTCTTT. This chain uses TRBV6-1 with TRBJ1-1; possible D gene TRBD1, 5 bases. V lost 5 bases, J lost 5 bases, and 12 bases lay in between. This CDR3 is 13 amino acids long. Germline CDR1 and CDR2: MNHNS and SASEGT.

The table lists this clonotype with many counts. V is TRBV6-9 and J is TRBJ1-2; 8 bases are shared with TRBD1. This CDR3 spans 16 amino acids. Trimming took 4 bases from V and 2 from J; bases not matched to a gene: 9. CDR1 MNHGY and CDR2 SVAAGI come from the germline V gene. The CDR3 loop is CASSFTGGPDNYGYTF. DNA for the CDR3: TGTGCCAGCAGTTTCACAGGGGGACCAGACAACTATGGCTACACCTTC.

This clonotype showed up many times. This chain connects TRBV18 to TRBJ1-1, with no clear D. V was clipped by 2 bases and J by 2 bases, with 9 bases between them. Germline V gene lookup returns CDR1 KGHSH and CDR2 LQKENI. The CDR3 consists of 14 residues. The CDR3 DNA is TGTGCCAGCTCACCATGGTCAGAAAACACTGAAGCTTTCTTT. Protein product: CASSPWSENTEAFF.

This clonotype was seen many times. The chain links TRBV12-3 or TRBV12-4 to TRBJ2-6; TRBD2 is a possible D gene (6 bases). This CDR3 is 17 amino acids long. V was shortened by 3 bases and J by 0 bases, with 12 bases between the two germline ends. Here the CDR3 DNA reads TGTGCCAGCAGTTTGGGGGGTCAGGGCTCTGGGGCCAACGTCCTGACTTTC. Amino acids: CASSLGGQGSGANVLTF.

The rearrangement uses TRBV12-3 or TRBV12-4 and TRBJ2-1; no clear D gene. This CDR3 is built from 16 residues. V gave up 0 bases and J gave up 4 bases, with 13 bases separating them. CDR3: CASSLALTGPYNEQFF. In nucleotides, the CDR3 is TGTGCCAGCAGTTTAGCGCTGACGGGCCCGTACAATGAGCAGTTCTTC.

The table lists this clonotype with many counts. Here the CDR3 DNA reads TGCAGCGTGACTTACAGGTACCACTACAATGAGCAGTTCTTC. It translates to CSVTYRYHYNEQFF. V is TRBV29-1 and J is TRBJ2-1, with D possibly being TRBD1 (5 bases). CDR1 is SQVTM, CDR2 ANQGSEA, per germline. The V end lost 6 bases, the J end lost 3 bases, and 15 bases lay between the germline ends. CDR3 length: 14 amino acids.

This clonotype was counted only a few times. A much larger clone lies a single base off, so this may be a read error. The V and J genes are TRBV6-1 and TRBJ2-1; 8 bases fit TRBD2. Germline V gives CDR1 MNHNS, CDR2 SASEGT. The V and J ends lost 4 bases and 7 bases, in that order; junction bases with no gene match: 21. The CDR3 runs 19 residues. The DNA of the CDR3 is TGTGCCAGCAGTGCTTCGGGGGGGGGCCACTCCGCCTTCTTGAATGAGCAGTTCTTC. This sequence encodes CASSASGGGHSAFLNEQFF.

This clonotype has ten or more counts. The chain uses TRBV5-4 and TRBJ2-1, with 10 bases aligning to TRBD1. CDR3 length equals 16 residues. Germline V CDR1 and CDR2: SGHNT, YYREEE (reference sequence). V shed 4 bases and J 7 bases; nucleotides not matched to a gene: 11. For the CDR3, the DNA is TGTGCCAGCAGCAGCCGGGACAGGGGTTTCGGGAATGAGCAGTTCTTC. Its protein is CASSSRDRGFGNEQFF.

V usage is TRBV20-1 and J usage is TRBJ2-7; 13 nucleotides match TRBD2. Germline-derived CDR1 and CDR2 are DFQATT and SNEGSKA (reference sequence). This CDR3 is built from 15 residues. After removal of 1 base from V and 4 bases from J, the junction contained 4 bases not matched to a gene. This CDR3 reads CSARGGTSGAYEQYF. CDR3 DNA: TGCAGTGCTAGAGGGGGGACTAGCGGGGCTTACGAGCAGTACTTC.

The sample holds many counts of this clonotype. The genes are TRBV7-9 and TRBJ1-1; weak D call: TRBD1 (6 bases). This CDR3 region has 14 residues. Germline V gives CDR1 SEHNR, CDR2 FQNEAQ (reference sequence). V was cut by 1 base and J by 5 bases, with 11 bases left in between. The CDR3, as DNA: TGTGCCAGCAGCTTAGGGACAGTCCGGACTGAAGCTTTCTTT. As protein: CASSLGTVRTEAFF.

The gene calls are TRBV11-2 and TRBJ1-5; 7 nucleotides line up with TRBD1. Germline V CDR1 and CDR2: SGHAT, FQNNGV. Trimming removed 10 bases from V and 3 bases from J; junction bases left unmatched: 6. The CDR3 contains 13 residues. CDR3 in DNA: TGTGCCACCCAGGGGGGTAACAATCAGCCCCAGCATTTT. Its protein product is CATQGGNNQPQHF.

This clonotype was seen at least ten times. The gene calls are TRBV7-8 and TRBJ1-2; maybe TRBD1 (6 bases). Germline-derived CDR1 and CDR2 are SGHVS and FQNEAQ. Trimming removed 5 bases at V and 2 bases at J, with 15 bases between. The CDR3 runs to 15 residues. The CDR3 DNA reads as TGTGCCAGCAGCCTCGCCGGACAGTCCAACTATGGCTACACCTTC. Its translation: CASSLAGQSNYGYTF.

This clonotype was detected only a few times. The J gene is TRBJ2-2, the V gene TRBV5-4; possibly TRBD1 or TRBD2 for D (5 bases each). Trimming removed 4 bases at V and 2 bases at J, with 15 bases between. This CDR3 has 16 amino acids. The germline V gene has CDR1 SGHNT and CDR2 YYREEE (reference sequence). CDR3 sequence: CASSKGTERNTGELFF. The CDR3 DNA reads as TGTGCCAGCAGCAAGGGGACCGAAAGAAACACCGGGGAGCTGTTTTTT. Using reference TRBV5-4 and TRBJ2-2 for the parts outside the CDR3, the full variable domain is ETGVTQSPTHLIKTRGQQVTLRCSSQSGHNTVSWYQQALGQGPQFIFQYYREEENGRGNFPPRFSGLQFPNYSSELNVNALELDDSALYLCASSKGTERNTGELFFGEGSRLTVL.

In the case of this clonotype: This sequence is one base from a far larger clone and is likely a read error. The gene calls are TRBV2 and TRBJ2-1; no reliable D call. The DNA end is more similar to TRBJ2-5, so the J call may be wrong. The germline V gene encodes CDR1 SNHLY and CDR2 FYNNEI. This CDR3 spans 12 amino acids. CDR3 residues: CASSNEVETQYF. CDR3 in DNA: TGTGCCAGCAGTAACGAGGTAGAGACCCAGTACTTC.

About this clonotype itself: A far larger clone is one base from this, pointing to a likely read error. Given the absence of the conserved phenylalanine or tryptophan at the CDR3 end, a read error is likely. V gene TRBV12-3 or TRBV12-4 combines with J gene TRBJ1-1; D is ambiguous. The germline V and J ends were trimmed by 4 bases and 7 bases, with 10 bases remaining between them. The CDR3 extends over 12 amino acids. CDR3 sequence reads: CASSYPVGEAFS. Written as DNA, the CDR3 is TGTGCCAGCAGTTACCCGGTCGGTGAAGCTTTCTCT.

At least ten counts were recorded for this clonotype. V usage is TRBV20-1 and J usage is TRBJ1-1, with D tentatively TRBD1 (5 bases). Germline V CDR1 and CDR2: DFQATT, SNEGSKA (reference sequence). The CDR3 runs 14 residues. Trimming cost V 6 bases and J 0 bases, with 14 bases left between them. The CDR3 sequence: CSARRAGMNTEAFF. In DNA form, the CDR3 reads TGCAGTGCCCGCCGGGCAGGGATGAACACTGAAGCTTTCTTT.

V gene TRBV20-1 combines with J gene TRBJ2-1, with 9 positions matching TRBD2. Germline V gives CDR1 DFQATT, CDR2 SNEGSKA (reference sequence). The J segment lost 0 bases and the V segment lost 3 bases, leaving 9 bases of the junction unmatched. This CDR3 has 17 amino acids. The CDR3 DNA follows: TGCAGTGCTAGGGTCGCGGGGGGGCAAAGCTCCTACAATGAGCAGTTCTTC. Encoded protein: CSARVAGGQSSYNEQFF.

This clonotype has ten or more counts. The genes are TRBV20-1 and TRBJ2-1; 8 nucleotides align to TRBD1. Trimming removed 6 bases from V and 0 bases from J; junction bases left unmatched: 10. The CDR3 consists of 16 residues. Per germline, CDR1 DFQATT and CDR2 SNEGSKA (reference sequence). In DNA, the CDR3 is TGCAGTGCCACATCCCAGGGGGCAGGCTCCTACAATGAGCAGTTCTTC. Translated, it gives CSATSQGAGSYNEQFF.

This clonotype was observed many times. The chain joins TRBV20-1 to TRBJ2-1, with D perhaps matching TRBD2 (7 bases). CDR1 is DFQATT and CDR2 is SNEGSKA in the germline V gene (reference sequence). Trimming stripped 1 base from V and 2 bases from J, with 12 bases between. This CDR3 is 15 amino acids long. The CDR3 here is CSARGRGATYNEQFF. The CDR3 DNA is TGCAGTGCTAGAGGTCGGGGGGCGACCTACAATGAGCAGTTCTTC.

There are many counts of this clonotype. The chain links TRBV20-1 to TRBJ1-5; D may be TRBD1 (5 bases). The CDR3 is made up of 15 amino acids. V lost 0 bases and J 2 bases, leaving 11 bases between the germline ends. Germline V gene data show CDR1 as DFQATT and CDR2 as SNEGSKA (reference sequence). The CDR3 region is CSARDPFRGNQPQHF. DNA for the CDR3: TGCAGTGCTAGAGACCCCTTCAGGGGCAATCAGCCCCAGCATTTT.

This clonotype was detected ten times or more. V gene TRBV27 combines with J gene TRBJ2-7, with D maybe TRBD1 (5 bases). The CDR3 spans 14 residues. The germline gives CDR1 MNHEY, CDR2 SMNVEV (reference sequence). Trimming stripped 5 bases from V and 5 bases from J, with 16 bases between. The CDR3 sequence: CASSLNQGQDEQYF. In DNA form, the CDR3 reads TGTGCCAGCAGTCTGAATCAGGGCCAGGACGAGCAGTACTTC.

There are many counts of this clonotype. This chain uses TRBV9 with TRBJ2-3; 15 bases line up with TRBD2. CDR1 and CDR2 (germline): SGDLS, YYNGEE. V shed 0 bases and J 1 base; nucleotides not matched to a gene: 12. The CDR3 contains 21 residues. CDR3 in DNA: TGTGCCAGCAGCGTAGCGGGGGGACTAGCGGGGGGATACCTCGGCACAGATACGCAGTATTTT. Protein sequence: CASSVAGGLAGGYLGTDTQYF.